Listed below are T cell receptor beta chains from one sample, sequenced in a study of cytomegalovirus exposure and HLA in healthy donors. Data came from immunoSEQ multiplex PCR; TCRdb stores just in-frame clones and leaves some out. The sample lists about 130,000 clones; about 72% were seen once. The sample comprised PBMCs. The source of these receptors is a female donor in good health and CMV-seronegative. CDR3s include the opening cysteine and the closing phenylalanine or tryptophan. A D gene is named only where the DNA matches it firmly. Clone size is shown for a subset of rows, as once, few, many or a class of expanded clone.

- 14 TRBD2 TRBJ2-3 TRBV4-1 TGCGCCAGCAGCCAAGGGGGTAGCGGGGGTACGCAGTATTTT CASSQGGSGGTQYF
- 14 - TRBJ2-7 TRBV7-2 TGTGCCAGCAGCCAGCAGGATGCGCTCTACGAGCAGTACTTC CASSQQDALYEQYF
- 14 TRBD1 TRBJ2-7 TRBV2 TGTGCCAGCAGTGATCGGTCAGGGGGCTACGAGCAGTACTTC CASSDRSGGYEQYF
- 18 TRBD2 TRBJ2-3 TRBV27 TGTGCCAGCAGTTTAACTAGCGGGAGGATCACCCGCACAGATACGCAGTATTTT CASSLTSGRITRTDTQYF
few 17 - TRBJ2-2 TRBV13 TGTGCCAGCAGCTTGATAGGTAGCACCATGAACACCGGGGAGCTGTTTTTT CASSLIGSTMNTGELFF
few 9 - TRBJ2-1 TRBV27 TGTGCCACCATTAATGAGCAGTTCTTC CATINEQFF
- 14 TRBD2 TRBJ2-7 TRBV7-2 TGTGCCAGCAGCTCGACTAGCGGGGCTTACGAGCAGTACTTC CASSSTSGAYEQYF
- 18 TRBD2 TRBJ2-7 TRBV28 TGTGCCAGCAGTGCCGGGACTAGCGGGACCGGACAGAACTACGAGCAGTACTTC CASSAGTSGTGQNYEQYF
- 12 - TRBJ2-7 TRBV7-9 TGTGCCAGCAGCGTAGACAGCTACGAGCAGTACTTC CASSVDSYEQYF
- 15 TRBD1 TRBJ1-5 TRBV19 TGTGCCAGTAGCCCAAGACAGGGGGGCAATCAGCCCCAGCATTTT CASSPRQGGNQPQHF